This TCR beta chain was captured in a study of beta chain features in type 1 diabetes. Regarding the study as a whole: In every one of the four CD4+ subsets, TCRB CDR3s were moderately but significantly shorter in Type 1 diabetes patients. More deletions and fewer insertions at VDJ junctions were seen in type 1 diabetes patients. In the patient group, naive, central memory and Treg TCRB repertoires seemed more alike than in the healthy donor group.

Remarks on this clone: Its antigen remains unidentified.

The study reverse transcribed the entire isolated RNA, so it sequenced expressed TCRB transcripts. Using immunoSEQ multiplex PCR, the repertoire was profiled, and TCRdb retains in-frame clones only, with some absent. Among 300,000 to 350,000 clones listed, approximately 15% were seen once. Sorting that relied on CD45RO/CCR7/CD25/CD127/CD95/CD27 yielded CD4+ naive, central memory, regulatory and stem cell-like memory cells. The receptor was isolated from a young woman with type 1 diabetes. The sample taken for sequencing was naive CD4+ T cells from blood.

CDR3 sequence (DNA): TGTGCCAGCAGCTCAAGACAGGGGTTAGGAAACACCATATATTTT. It specifies CASSSRQGLGNTIYF. The chain is built from TRBV7-2 and TRBJ1-3; TRBD1 matches at 8 bases. This CDR3 is 15 amino acids long. CDR1 and CDR2 (germline): SGHTA, FQGNSA. The trim removed 4 bases at V and 4 bases at J, leaving 6 bases unmatched.